This TCR beta chain was identified in a study of early stage breast cancer tumors (dated by TCRdb to 2015 to 2018). In the study overall: Of the 15 or so invasive breast tumors, some twelve were found to be estrogen receptor-positive, progesterone receptor-positive and HER2-negative. Across all samples, roughly 2,800,000 templates representing roughly 1,100,000 unique clonotypes were detected. Of the roughly twelve ER+/PR+/HER2- tumors, eight were classified as invasive ductal carcinomas and four as invasive lobular carcinomas. The average read coverage per sample was approximately 9.8-fold.

Trimming accounts for 7 bases at V and 6 bases at J, while the number of junction bases matched to no gene is 5. Inclusive of the bounding cysteine and phenylalanine, the CDR3 is 13 residues long. Solely the CDR3 DNA is kept, with 39 bases framed from the first base. Reading the germline V gene gives CDR1 MDHEN and CDR2 SYDVKM. Every sample was amplified as two independent genomic DNA replicates, using 0.5 to 0.6 ug for blood and around 1.5 ug for tumor or normal breast. TCRB sequencing of genomic DNA was carried out with the ImmunoSeq Intro kit according to the manufacturer's instructions. Multiplex PCR was run for roughly 33 cycles using proprietary primers and spike-in control sequences for absolute quantification. Single-end 150-bp reads were used to sequence an 87-bp fragment spanning the CDR3 plus the flanking V and J genes. Seven samples, with two replicates for each sample, were multiplexed per lane of an Illumina MiSeq using version 3.0 chemistry. Per the original workflow: The vendor's proprietary pipeline processed the raw data and merged both replicates into a single result for each sample. Productive rearrangements sharing the V-gene family, CDR3 amino acid sequence and J-gene segment were defined as clonotypes. Clonality was calculated as 1 minus the normalized Shannon entropy (Pielou evenness) of TCRB abundances. To estimate T cell density, the total number of templates was divided by the number of input cells, which was inferred from the amount of DNA input. Total repertoire diversity and clonality were estimated with Recon using default parameters. A clonotype counted as tumor-enriched if its abundance in tumor exceeded 0.1% and was at least 32-fold higher than its abundance in normal breast. In TCRdb, the immuneACCESS table is reduced to in-frame sequences with V and J assigned. These tables do not hold every clone; where another copy was compared, an unresolved V gene accounts for under half, and the others remain unexplained. V and J calls and clone size are copied from that table; D and trimming were computed from the DNA. The sample includes 50,000 to 65,000 clones, with roughly 80% observed a single time. The top ten constitute about 3.7% of the sample.

Note on this clone: Its antigen is unknown. No quality values exist for individual bases; no much larger clone is one base distant.

The study profiled bulk TCR beta-chain repertoires in matched peripheral blood, tumor and adjacent normal breast tissue taken from approximately 15 patients with early-stage breast cancer. Before surgery, roughly 5-10 mL of whole blood was collected in EDTA tubes and processed within 2 hours. Ficoll-Paque centrifugation in SepMate-50 tubes was used to isolate peripheral blood mononuclear cells. PBMCs were cryopreserved in aliquots of about 2 to 4 million cells in about 90% FBS with about 10% DMSO and kept in liquid nitrogen. Genomic DNA was extracted with the Qiagen AllPrep DNA/RNA Mini kit. What the authors observed across the whole study: Enriched TCRB sequences shared across patients were mostly commonly generated sequences, unlikely to play an important role in the tumor microenvironment. Repertoires from blood and normal breast were more alike than repertoires from blood and tumor, and in about 85% of the 16 patients, comparing each tissue with blood separated tumor from normal. Chain pairing and functional markers such as CD4, CD8 and FOXP3 were not captured by bulk genomic DNA sequencing of unsorted cells. Roughly 2.6-fold higher T cell density and higher clonality were observed in tumors than in adjacent normal breast tissue. Because the cohort was small, a breakdown by tumor subtype could not be done.

This sequence was found in a person aged 30 to 39 with breast cancer. Sequencing was performed on blood. The chain is assembled from TRBV28 and TRBJ2-2, and TRBD1 aligns with 7 junction nucleotides. The CDR3 loop reads CASTARGPGELFF. The DNA sequence is as follows: TGTGCCAGCACCGCAAGGGGGCCCGGGGAGCTGTTTTTT. Full variable domain (CDR3 extended with the reference TRBV28 and TRBJ2-2 proteins): DVKVTQSSRYLVKRTGEKVFLECVQDMDHENMFWYRQDPGLGLRLIYFSYDVKMKEKGDIPEGYSVSREKKERFSLILESASTNQTSMYLCASTARGPGELFFGEGSRLTVL.